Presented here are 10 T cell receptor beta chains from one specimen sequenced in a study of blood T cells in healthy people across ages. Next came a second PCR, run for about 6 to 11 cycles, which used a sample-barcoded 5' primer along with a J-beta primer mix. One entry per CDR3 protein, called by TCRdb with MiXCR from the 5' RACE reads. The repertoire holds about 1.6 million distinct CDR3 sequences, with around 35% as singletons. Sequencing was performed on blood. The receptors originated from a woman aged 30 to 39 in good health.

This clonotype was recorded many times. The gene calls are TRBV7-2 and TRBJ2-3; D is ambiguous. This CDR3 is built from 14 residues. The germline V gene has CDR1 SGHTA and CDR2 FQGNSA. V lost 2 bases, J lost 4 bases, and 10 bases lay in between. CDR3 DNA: TGTGCCAGCAGCTTAATGGGGATGTCAGATACGCAGTATTTT. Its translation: CASSLMGMSDTQYF.

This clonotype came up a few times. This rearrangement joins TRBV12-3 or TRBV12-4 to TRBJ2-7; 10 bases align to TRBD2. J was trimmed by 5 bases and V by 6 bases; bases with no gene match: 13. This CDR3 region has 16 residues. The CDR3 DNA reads TGTGCCAGCAGCCTCGGACTAGCGGAGAGCAGTCACGAGCAGTACTTC. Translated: CASSLGLAESSHEQYF.

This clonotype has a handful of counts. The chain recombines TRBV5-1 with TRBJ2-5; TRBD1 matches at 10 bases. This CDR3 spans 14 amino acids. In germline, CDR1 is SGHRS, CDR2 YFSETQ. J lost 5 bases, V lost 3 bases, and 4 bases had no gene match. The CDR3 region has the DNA TGCGCCAGCAGCTACGACAGGGGGCATGAGACCCAGTACTTC. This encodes CASSYDRGHETQYF.

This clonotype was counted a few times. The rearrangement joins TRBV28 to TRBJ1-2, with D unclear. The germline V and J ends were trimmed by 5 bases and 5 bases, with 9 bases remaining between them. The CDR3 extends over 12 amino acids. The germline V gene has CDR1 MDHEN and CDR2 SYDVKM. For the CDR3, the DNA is TGTGCCAGCAGTGCACCCAGGTATGGCTACACCTTC. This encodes CASSAPRYGYTF.

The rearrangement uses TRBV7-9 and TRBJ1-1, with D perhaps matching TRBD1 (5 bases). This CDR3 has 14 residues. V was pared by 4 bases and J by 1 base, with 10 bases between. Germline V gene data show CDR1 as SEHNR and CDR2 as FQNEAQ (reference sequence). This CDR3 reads CASSSWGGNTEAFF. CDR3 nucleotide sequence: TGTGCCAGCAGCTCGTGGGGGGGGAACACTGAAGCTTTCTTT.

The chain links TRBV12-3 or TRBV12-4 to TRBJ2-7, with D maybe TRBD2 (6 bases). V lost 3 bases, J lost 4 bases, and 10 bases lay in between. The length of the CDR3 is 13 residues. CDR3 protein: CASSFEAGYEQYF. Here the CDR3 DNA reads TGTGCCAGCAGTTTCGAGGCGGGGTACGAGCAGTACTTC.

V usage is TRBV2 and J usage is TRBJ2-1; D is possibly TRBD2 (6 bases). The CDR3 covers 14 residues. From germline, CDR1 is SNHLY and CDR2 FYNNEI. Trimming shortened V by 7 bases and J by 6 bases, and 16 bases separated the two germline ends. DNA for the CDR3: TGTGCCAGCACGGGAGAGAATGTCGGCAATGAGCAGTTCTTC. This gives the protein CASTGENVGNEQFF.

The CDR3 loop is CASSESTGRVSYNEQFF. The CDR3 DNA reads TGCGCCAGCAGTGAGTCTACGGGGCGGGTTTCCTACAATGAGCAGTTCTTC. The chain combines TRBV10-2 with TRBJ2-1; D is tentatively TRBD1 or TRBD2 (5 bases each). V was shortened by 0 bases and J by 1 base, with 13 bases between the two germline ends. The CDR3 sequence is 17 residues long. Germline V lookup: CDR1 WSHSY, CDR2 SAAADI.

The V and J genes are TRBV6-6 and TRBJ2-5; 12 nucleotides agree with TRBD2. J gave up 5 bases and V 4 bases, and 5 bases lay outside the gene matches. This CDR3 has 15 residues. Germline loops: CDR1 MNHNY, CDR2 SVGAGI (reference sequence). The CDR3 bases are TGTGCCAGCAGTTTACTAGCGGGAGGCGGGGAGACCCAGTACTTC. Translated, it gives CASSLLAGGGETQYF.

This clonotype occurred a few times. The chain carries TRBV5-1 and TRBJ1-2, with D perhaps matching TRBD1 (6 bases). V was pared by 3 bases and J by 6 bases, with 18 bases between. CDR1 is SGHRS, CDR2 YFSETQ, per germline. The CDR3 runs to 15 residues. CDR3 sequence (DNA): TGCGCCAGCAGCTCATCAAGCCTACAGGGAGATGGCTACACCTTC. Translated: CASSSSSLQGDGYTF.